This T cell receptor beta chain is from a study of cytomegalovirus exposure and HLA in healthy donors. Generated by immunoSEQ multiplex PCR, the TCRdb table keeps only in-frame clones and is missing some. Of over 110,000 clones in the sample, just under 85% were seen once. This CDR3 contains 13 residues. V lost 4 bases and J 4 bases, leaving 7 bases between the germline ends. Germline CDR1 and CDR2: SGHTA and FQGNSA. Sequencing was carried out using PBMCs. This receptor was taken from a woman aged 25 to 45 in good health and CMV-seronegative. J is TRBJ1-4 and V is TRBV7-2; unclear D gene. For the CDR3, the DNA is TGTGCCAGCAGCTACAGATTTAATGAAAAACTGTTTTTT. It is translated as CASSYRFNEKLFF.